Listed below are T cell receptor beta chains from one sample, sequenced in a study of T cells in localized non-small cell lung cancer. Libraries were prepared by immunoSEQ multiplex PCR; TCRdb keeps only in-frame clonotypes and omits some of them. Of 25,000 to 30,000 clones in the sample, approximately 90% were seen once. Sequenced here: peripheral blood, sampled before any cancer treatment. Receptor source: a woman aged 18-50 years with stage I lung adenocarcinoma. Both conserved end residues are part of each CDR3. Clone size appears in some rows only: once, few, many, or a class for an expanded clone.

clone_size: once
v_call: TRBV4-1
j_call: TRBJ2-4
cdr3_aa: CASSQPGRTKNIQYF

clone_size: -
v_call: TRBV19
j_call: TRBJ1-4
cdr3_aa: CASRARVPDRDLNEKLFF

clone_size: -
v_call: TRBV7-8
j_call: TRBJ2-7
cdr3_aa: CASSSSRDYTYEQYF

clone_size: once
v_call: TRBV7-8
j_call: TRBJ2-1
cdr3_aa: CASSGRQGSNEQFF

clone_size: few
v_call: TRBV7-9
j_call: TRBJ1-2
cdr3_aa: CASSSQSWGYTF

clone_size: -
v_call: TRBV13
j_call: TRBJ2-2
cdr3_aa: CASSLGIRPGELFF

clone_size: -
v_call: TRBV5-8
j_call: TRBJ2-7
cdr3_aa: CASSFLISNPEQYF

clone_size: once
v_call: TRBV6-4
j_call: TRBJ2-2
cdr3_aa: CASSEQGVGELFF

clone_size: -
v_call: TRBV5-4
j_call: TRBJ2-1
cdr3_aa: CASSLVGGDEQFF

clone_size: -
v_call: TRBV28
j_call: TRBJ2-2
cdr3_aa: CASSLTLPENTGELFF

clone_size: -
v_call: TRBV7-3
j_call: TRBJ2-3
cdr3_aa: CASSLIRVSSTDTQYF

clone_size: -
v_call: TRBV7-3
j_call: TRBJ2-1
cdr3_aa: CASSLLAGVAGRGEQFF

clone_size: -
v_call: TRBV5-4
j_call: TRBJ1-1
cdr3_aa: CASSFPGQGAANTEAFF

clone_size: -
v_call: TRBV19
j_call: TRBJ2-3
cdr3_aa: CASRGARGTTDTQYF

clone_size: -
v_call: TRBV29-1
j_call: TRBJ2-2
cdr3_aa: CSVIGATGGTNTGELFF

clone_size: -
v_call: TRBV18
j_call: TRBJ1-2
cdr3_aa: CASSTTGGPYGYTF

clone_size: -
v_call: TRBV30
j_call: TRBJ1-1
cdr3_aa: CAWNTGEGTEAFF

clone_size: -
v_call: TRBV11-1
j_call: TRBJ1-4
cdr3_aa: CASSLAAAAGLFF

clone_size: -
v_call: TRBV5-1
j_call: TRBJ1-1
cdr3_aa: CASSFAGNTEAFF

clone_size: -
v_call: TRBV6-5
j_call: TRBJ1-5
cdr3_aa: CASSYSTGPPGQPQHF

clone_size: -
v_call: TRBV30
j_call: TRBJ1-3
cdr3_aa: CAWRVGVNSGNTIYF

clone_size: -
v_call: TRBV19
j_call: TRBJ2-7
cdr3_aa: CASSTGQGVEEQYF

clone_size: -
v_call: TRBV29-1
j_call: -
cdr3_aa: CSVGDRATDEQYF

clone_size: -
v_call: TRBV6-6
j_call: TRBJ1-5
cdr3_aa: CASSYPDRGLGQPQHF

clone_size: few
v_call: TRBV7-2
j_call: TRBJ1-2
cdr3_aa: CASSSQTGNTYHGYTF

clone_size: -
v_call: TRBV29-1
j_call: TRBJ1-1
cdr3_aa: CSVFSDTEAFF

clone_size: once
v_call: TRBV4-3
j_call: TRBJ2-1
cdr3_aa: CASSQDPGNAYNEQFF

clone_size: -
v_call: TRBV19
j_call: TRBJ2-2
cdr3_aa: CASSKREGLAGELFF

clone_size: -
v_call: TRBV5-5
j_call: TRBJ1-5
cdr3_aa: CASSLLQSNQPQHF

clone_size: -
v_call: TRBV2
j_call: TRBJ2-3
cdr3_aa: CASGNTDTQYF

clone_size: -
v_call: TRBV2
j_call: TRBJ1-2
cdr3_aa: CASGIQGTSYGYTF

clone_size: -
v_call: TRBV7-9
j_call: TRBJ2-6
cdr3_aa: CASNRDSFSGANVLTF

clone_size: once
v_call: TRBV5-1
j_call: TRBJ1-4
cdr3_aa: CASSIQPGLPNEKLFF